This T cell receptor beta chain derives from a study of T and B cells in COVID-19 patients. For the study at large: Blood was sampled from COVID-19 patients who were either actively infected or recovered. Study outcomes and limitations: The recovered cohort had 2,000 or so exclusive TCR clusters, including 30 or so low generation probability clusters.

The germline gives CDR1 SGHRS, CDR2 YFSETQ. The CDR3 consists of 13 residues. Trimming took off 3 bases at V and 6 bases at J, with 9 bases between the two ends. Multiplex PCR with BIOMED2 TRB-A/B primer pools amplified TRB rearrangements. TCRdb fed the multiplex PCR reads into MiXCR, producing one record per CDR3 protein. This sample has approximately 15,000 distinct CDR3 sequences; about 31% occur once, and the top ten carry 1.2%. From blood, roughly 250-500 ng of genomic DNA served as TRB template. Comment on this clonotype: Antigen unknown.

The specimen was blood. The receptor was isolated from a human donor who had recovered from COVID-19. V usage is TRBV5-1 and J usage is TRBJ2-2; possible D gene TRBD1, 5 bases. Written as DNA, the CDR3 is TGCGCCAGCAGCTGGCAGGGATCCGGGGAGCTGTTTTTT. The encoded protein is CASSWQGSGELFF.